The sequence of this T cell receptor beta chain was determined in a study of T cell responses to AZD1222 COVID-19 vaccine. Findings of the study overall: Donors in the cohort were predominantly white British and more often female, and clonal diversity was possibly underestimated. Recipients of AZD1222 seropositive at baseline numbered only six or seven.

This clone has only one observation. The antigen is not known. TCRdb's table, derived via immunoSEQ multiplex PCR, lists solely in-frame clones and lacks some. The sample includes 95,000 to 100,000 clones, approximately 87% of them seen just once. Sequenced material: peripheral blood, taken 28 days after the second AZD1222 dose. This TCR was recovered from an adult who received the AZD1222 COVID-19 vaccine.

This chain's CDR3 is CASSLDQGWTEAFF. CDR3 sequence (DNA): TGTGCCAGCAGCTTAGATCAGGGTTGGACTGAAGCTTTCTTT. The chain has TRBV11-1 and TRBJ1-1, with TRBD1 as a possible D gene (5 bases). The CDR3 is 14 residues long. With 1 base removed from V and 5 bases from J, the gap between germline ends came to 11 bases. The germline V gene has CDR1 SGHAT and CDR2 FQDESV (reference sequence).